This record looks at one T cell receptor beta chain sequence and its context. Antigen specificity is unknown. One end of the junction varies from germline; a read error may be responsible. This entry is derived from a study of identical twins. Findings and limits, study-wide: Fewer insertions characterized abundant cord blood beta clonotypes, whereas memory repertoires showed none. The study drew conclusions from cross-sectional statistical analysis, not from following the same donors. Twins shared beta out-of-frame sequences in excess, but this excess was weaker.

Only healthy Caucasians were enrolled as donors. Each CDR3 protein gets one entry after TCRdb re-called the 5' RACE reads with MiXCR. This table holds 1.5 million to 2 million distinct CDR3 sequences, roughly a third found once. CDR1 is SGHRS and CDR2 is YFSETQ in the germline V gene. The CDR3 is 15 residues long. This rearrangement joins TRBV5-1 to TRBJ2-1; D tentatively reads TRBD1 or TRBD2 (6 bases each). This TCR was recovered from a newborn girl in good health. Specimen: cord blood. The CDR3 DNA reads TGCGCCGGCAGCTTTGGGGGGCTACAATCGGATGAGCAGTTCTTC. This gives the protein CAGSFGGLQSDEQFF. The entire variable domain, with the rest obtained from reference TRBV5-1 and TRBJ2-1, is as follows: KAGVTQTPRYLIKTRGQQVTLSCSPISGHRSVSWYQQTPGQGLQFLFEYFSETQRNKGNFPGRFSGRQFSNSRSEMNVSTLELGDSALYLCAGSFGGLQSDEQFFGPGTRLTVL.